Below, 25 T cell receptor beta chains from the same sample are listed, as sequenced in a study of regulatory T cells in long-lasting Graves disease (dated by TCRdb to the early 2020s). This specimen's time point label, interpreted: newly diagnosed GD, antithyroid drugs for less than 3 months. For both TCR sequencing and RNA sequencing, RNA was extracted from PBMCs in TRIzol. Library preparation employed multiplex PCR. These reads were obtained on an Illumina HiSeq 4000. To build TCR beta libraries, CDR3 regions were amplified by Arm-PCR using iRepertoire HTBI primers. TCRdb reworked the public reads: Q25 trimming with fastp, MiXCR clone assembly, productive beta chains retained. Under each unique CDR3 protein, matching rows form one entry showing the most common genes and DNA. For this sample there are roughly 560,000 distinct CDR3 sequences; around 12% appear just once. The ten largest make up about 8.9% of the sample.

A further study also used this sample, focusing on T cells in Graves' hyperthyroidism and ophthalmopathy.

This specimen consisted of peripheral blood mononuclear cells (PBMCs), obtained at new diagnosis, from a patient treated with antithyroid drugs. These receptors all stem from a young woman with Graves disease. Donor details come from another sample of the same person, matched by shared clones.

This clonotype was counted between two and nine times. The V call is TRBV19, the J call TRBJ1-1; 9 bases are shared with TRBD1. Trimming cost V 7 bases and J 1 base; bases outside gene matches: 4. The CDR3 is 14 residues long. Germline V lookup: CDR1 LNHDA, CDR2 SQIVND (reference sequence). In nucleotides, the CDR3 is TGTGCCAGTACCACGACAGGGGGGAACACTGAAGCTTTCTTT. This translates into CASTTTGGNTEAFF.

This clonotype was found many times. The chain recombines TRBV6-2 or TRBV6-3 with TRBJ1-5; a possible D gene is TRBD1 (5 bases). The V end lost 8 bases, the J end lost 0 bases, and 20 bases lay between the germline ends. CDR1 and CDR2 from the germline V gene are MNHEY and SVGEGT. The CDR3 is 17 amino acids. The CDR3 here is CASHPRWGTPSNQPQHF. Here the CDR3 DNA reads TGTGCCAGCCATCCTCGCTGGGGCACCCCTAGCAATCAGCCCCAGCATTTT.

This clonotype was seen a few times. The chain is built from TRBV7-2 and TRBJ1-6; no clear D. Germline CDR1 and CDR2: SGHTA and FQGNSA. V shed 1 base and J shed 9 bases, with 10 bases lying between them. This CDR3 region has 14 residues. The CDR3 DNA is TGTGCCAGCAGCTTAGGAGGGAACGGTTCACCCCTCCACTTT. This codes for CASSLGGNGSPLHF. Full variable domain (rest looked up from reference TRBV7-2 and TRBJ1-6): GAGVSQSPSNKVTEKGKDVELRCDPISGHTALYWYRQSLGQGLEFLIYFQGNSAPDKSGLPSDRFSAERTGGSVSTLTIQRTQQEDSAVYLCASSLGGNGSPLHFGNGTRLTVT.

This clonotype was counted at least ten times. The chain combines TRBV11-2 with TRBJ1-3; TRBD1 aligns across 7 bases. The trim removed 4 bases at V and 3 bases at J, leaving 9 bases unmatched. This CDR3 contains 16 residues. Germline V gene lookup returns CDR1 SGHAT and CDR2 FQNNGV. The CDR3 loop reads CASSSFATGNGNTIYF. The CDR3 DNA is TGTGCCAGCAGCTCGTTCGCGACAGGGAATGGAAACACCATATATTTT.

Many counts were recorded for this clonotype. This rearrangement joins TRBV27 to TRBJ1-2; possible D gene TRBD1, 6 bases. Germline values: CDR1 MNHEY, CDR2 SMNVEV (reference sequence). The CDR3 runs 16 residues. Trimming pared 5 bases from V and 3 bases from J, leaving 19 bases between. The CDR3 spells CASSGKPRGDYYGYTF. The CDR3 bases are TGTGCCAGCAGTGGGAAACCCAGGGGAGACTACTATGGCTACACCTTC.

V and J are TRBV19 and TRBJ2-1; 10 nucleotides line up with TRBD2. Germline V CDR1 and CDR2: LNHDA, SQIVND (reference sequence). The CDR3 runs 19 residues. Trimming removed 0 bases from V and 4 bases from J; junction bases left unmatched: 12. In DNA, the CDR3 is TGTGCCAGTAGTATAGATTTTCGCGGGCCGGGACTAGCGTACAATGAGCAGTTCTTC. As protein: CASSIDFRGPGLAYNEQFF. Full variable domain (missing parts from reference TRBV19 and TRBJ2-1): DGGITQSPKYLFRKEGQNVTLSCEQNLNHDAMYWYRQDPGQGLRLIYYSQIVNDFQKGDIAEGYSVSREKKESFPLTVTSAQKNPTAFYLCASSIDFRGPGLAYNEQFFGPGTRLTVL.

This clonotype occurred many times. CDR3 loop: CAWSPGASYGYTF. DNA of the CDR3: TGTGCCTGGAGCCCGGGGGCGTCCTATGGCTACACCTTC. This chain uses TRBV30 with TRBJ1-2; a possible D gene is TRBD1 (6 bases). CDR1 and CDR2 from the germline V gene are GTSNPN and SVGIG (reference sequence). The CDR3 loop spans 13 amino acids. Trimming removed 3 bases at V and 4 bases at J, with 12 bases between.

This clonotype was detected ten times or more. The CDR3 region is CASSPPRTDTQYF. The CDR3, as DNA: TGTGCCAGCTCACCACCGAGGACAGATACGCAGTATTTT. The rearrangement links TRBV18 to TRBJ2-3; D ambiguous. CDR3 length: 13 residues. CDR1 is KGHSH, CDR2 LQKENI, per germline. Deletions cut 0 bases from V and 3 bases from J, with 4 bases between.

The rearrangement uses TRBV7-9 and TRBJ2-1, with 12 positions matching TRBD2. The J segment lost 0 bases and the V segment lost 5 bases, leaving 14 bases of the junction unmatched. The germline V gene encodes CDR1 SEHNR and CDR2 FQNEAQ (reference sequence). This CDR3 comprises 20 residues. This CDR3 reads CASSPYRASGRGGSYNEQFF. As DNA, the CDR3 is TGTGCCAGCAGCCCCTATCGGGCTAGCGGGAGGGGGGGCTCCTACAATGAGCAGTTCTTC.

In this sample, this clonotype turned up many times. The rearrangement uses TRBV15 and TRBJ1-5; D gene unclear. Between the trimmed V and J ends, which lost 0 bases and 5 bases, there was a span of 5 bases. CDR1 is LNHNV, CDR2 YYDKDF, per germline (reference sequence). The CDR3 is made up of 13 amino acids. DNA for the CDR3: TGTGCCACCAGCAGAGAATTTTATCAGCCCCAGCATTTT. Translating it yields CATSREFYQPQHF.

This clonotype was observed many times. The V gene is TRBV20-1, the J gene TRBJ2-1; the match to TRBD1 covers 10 bases. The CDR3 covers 14 residues. V shed 0 bases, J shed 10 bases, and the junction held 6 bases outside the gene matches. CDR1 is DFQATT, CDR2 SNEGSKA, per germline (reference sequence). The CDR3 DNA reads TGCAGTGCTAGAGATATGGGACAGGGGATAGAGCAGTTCTTC. Its translation is CSARDMGQGIEQFF.

This clonotype was picked up a small number of times. The chain combines TRBV7-9 with TRBJ2-3; D may match TRBD1 or TRBD2 (5 bases each). This CDR3 has 18 residues. From germline, CDR1 is SEHNR and CDR2 FQNEAQ (reference sequence). Trimming left V 2 bases short and J 1 base short, with 19 bases between. The DNA for the CDR3 is TGTGCCAGCAGCTTACCGGGACCATCGAGTCTTGGCACAGATACGCAGTATTTT. It specifies CASSLPGPSSLGTDTQYF.

The chain has TRBV7-3 and TRBJ2-2; 8 bases fit TRBD1. The CDR3 spans 16 residues. Germline V gene lookup returns CDR1 SGHTA and CDR2 FQGTGA. The ends lost 4 bases at V and 4 bases at J; junction bases unmatched: 8. The CDR3 is CASSSQTGDITGELFF. As DNA, the CDR3 is TGTGCCAGCAGCTCACAGACAGGGGACATCACCGGGGAGCTGTTTTTT. Supplemented by reference TRBV7-3 and TRBJ2-2, the full variable domain reads GAGVSQTPSNKVTEKGKYVELRCDPISGHTALYWYRQSLGQGPEFLIYFQGTGAADDSGLPNDRFFAVRPEGSVSTLKIQRTERGDSAVYLCASSSQTGDITGELFFGEGSRLTVL.

The V gene is TRBV12-3 or TRBV12-4, the J gene TRBJ2-1, with 7 nucleotides matching TRBD1. CDR3 size: 17 residues. With V trimmed by 5 bases and J by 2 bases, 12 bases remained unmatched. The DNA for the CDR3 is TGTGCCAGCAGTCCAGGGACAGCTCACCTCCCCTACAATGAGCAGTTCTTC. Translated: CASSPGTAHLPYNEQFF.

The rearrangement links TRBV7-9 to TRBJ1-4; D call uncertain. CDR3 size: 16 residues. The germline CDR1 and CDR2 sequences are SEHNR and FQNEAQ (reference sequence). The V gene lost 1 base and the J gene lost 4 bases, with 13 bases spanning the gap. CDR3 nucleotide sequence: TGTGCCAGCAGCTTAGGGGCCCAGTACGTTAATGAAAAACTGTTTTTT. This gives the protein CASSLGAQYVNEKLFF.

This chain uses TRBV19 with TRBJ1-1; 8 bases align to TRBD1. This CDR3 has 14 amino acids. Losses at the gene ends were 8 bases for V and 5 bases for J; bases not matched to a gene: 10. Germline V gene data show CDR1 as LNHDA and CDR2 as SQIVND (reference sequence). CDR3 coding DNA: TGTGCCAGTGGAGACAGGGGAAGGGGGACTGAAGCTTTCTTT. It encodes CASGDRGRGTEAFF.

This clonotype has just a few counts. This chain links TRBV9 with TRBJ2-5; 8 positions agree with TRBD2. Per germline, CDR1 SGDLS and CDR2 YYNGEE. The CDR3 is 14 residues long. The V segment lost 2 bases and the J segment 4 bases; nucleotides outside the gene matches: 4. In DNA form, the CDR3 reads TGTGCCAGCAGCGTTACTAGCGGTTCAGAGACCCAGTACTTC. The encoded protein is CASSVTSGSETQYF.

This clonotype was counted at least ten times. This chain connects TRBV6-1 to TRBJ1-1, with a weak D call TRBD1 (5 bases). The CDR3 spans 12 residues. Germline V lookup: CDR1 MNHNS, CDR2 SASEGT. Trimming pared 4 bases from V and 6 bases from J, leaving 9 bases between. CDR3 protein: CASSAGGAEAFF. The CDR3 region has the DNA TGTGCCAGCAGTGCGGGGGGTGCTGAAGCTTTCTTT.

In DNA form, the CDR3 reads TGCGCCAGCAGCCCCGGACTAGCGGGAGTTCAGAATGAGCAGTTCTTC. This gives the protein CASSPGLAGVQNEQFF. The J gene is TRBJ2-1, the V gene TRBV5-1; TRBD2 matches at 13 bases. Looked up from germline, CDR1 is SGHRS and CDR2 is YFSETQ. CDR3 length: 16 residues. J gave up 7 bases and V 4 bases, and 8 bases lay outside the gene matches.

The chain employs TRBV6-2 or TRBV6-3 and TRBJ2-1; D possibly corresponds to TRBD2 (5 bases). Per the germline V gene, CDR1 is MNHEY and CDR2 is SVGEGT. V was clipped by 2 bases and J by 8 bases, with 22 bases between them. The CDR3 is 17 amino acids. Here the CDR3 reads CASSYRVGEEGLYEQFF. CDR3 bases: TGTGCCAGCAGTTACAGGGTAGGAGAGGAAGGACTCTATGAGCAGTTCTTC.

This clonotype has ten or more counts. The rearrangement links TRBV20-1 to TRBJ2-1; 7 positions agree with TRBD2. Germline trimming cut 6 bases from V and 10 bases from J; bases unmatched to any gene: 18. The CDR3 runs 15 residues. Germline CDR1 is DFQATT and CDR2 is SNEGSKA (reference sequence). The DNA of the CDR3 is TGCAGTGCAACCTCGGCGGTAGCGGGTCGGGGGGAGCAGTTCTTC. Translation: CSATSAVAGRGEQFF.

The chain carries TRBV6-2 or TRBV6-3 and TRBJ2-6; 7 bases align to TRBD1. Looked up from germline, CDR1 is MNHEY and CDR2 is SVGEGT. This CDR3 has 19 residues. Losses at the gene ends were 5 bases for V and 0 bases for J; bases not matched to a gene: 13. CDR3: CASSELQGSVLSGANVLTF. The DNA for the CDR3 is TGTGCCAGCAGTGAACTACAGGGGTCCGTCCTCTCTGGGGCCAACGTCCTGACTTTC.

This clonotype came up a few times. The rearrangement joins TRBV5-1 to TRBJ2-1, with 8 bases matching TRBD2. The CDR3 length is 15 residues. Germline trimming cut 0 bases from V and 4 bases from J; bases unmatched to any gene: 3. Germline V lookup: CDR1 SGHRS, CDR2 YFSETQ. The CDR3, as DNA: TGCGCCAGCAGCTTGGGTAGCGGGAAATACAATGAGCAGTTCTTC. Protein: CASSLGSGKYNEQFF.

This clonotype was picked up many times. The chain has TRBV11-2 and TRBJ1-1; D call uncertain. Trimming took 0 bases from V and 5 from J, leaving 10 bases between them. This CDR3 contains 14 residues. CDR1 is SGHAT, CDR2 FQNNGV, per germline. CDR3 protein: CASSLEAGVTEAFF. In DNA, the CDR3 is TGTGCCAGCAGCTTAGAAGCCGGGGTTACTGAAGCTTTCTTT.

This clonotype was counted ten times or more. V usage is TRBV28 and J usage is TRBJ2-5; tentatively, D is TRBD2 (6 bases). This CDR3 has 14 amino acids. Germline lookup yields CDR1 MDHEN and CDR2 SYDVKM. V lost 6 bases to trimming and J lost 5 bases, with 16 bases between them. The CDR3 loop is CASSSGTLRETQYF. CDR3 nucleotides: TGTGCCAGCAGCTCTGGGACTTTGCGTGAGACCCAGTACTTC.